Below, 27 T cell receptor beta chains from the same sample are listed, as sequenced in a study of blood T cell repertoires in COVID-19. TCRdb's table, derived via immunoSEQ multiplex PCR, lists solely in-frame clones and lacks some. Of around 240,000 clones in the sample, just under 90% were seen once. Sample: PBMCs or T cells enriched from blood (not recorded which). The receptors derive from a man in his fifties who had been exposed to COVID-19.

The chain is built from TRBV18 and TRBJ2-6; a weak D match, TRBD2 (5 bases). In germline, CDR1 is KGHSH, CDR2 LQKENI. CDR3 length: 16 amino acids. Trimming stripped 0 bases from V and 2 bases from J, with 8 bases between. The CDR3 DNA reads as TGTGCCAGCTCACCACCGGGGAGCGCTGGGGCCAACGTCCTGACTTTC. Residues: CASSPPGSAGANVLTF.

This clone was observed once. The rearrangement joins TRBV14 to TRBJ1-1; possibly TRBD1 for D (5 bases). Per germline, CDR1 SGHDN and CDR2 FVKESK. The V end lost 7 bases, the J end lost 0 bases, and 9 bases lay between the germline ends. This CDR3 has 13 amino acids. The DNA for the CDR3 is TGTGCCAGCACCCGACAGATGAACACTGAAGCTTTCTTT. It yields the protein CASTRQMNTEAFF.

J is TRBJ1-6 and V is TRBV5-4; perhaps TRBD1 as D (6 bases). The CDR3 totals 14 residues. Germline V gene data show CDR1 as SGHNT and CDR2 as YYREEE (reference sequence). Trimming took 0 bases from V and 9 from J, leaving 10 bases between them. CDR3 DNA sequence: TGTGCCAGCAGCTTGGTGGGGGCGGGTTCACCCCTCCACTTT. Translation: CASSLVGAGSPLHF. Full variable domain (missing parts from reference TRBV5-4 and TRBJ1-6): ETGVTQSPTHLIKTRGQQVTLRCSSQSGHNTVSWYQQALGQGPQFIFQYYREEENGRGNFPPRFSGLQFPNYSSELNVNALELDDSALYLCASSLVGAGSPLHFGNGTRLTVT.

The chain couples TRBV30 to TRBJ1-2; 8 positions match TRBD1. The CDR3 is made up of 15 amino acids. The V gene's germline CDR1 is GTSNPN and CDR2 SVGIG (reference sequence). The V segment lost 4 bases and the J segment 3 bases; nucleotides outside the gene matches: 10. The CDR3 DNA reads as TGTGCCTGGACGTGGGTAGGGACAGGTCACTATGGCTACACCTTC. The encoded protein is CAWTWVGTGHYGYTF.

The DNA of the CDR3 is TGTGCCAGCAGTTTACACGGCTCGGAGTATGGCTACACCTTC. This gives the protein CASSLHGSEYGYTF. The V call is TRBV27, the J call TRBJ1-2; D uncertain. Trimming took 2 bases from V and 5 from J, leaving 12 bases between them. The CDR3 totals 14 residues. Per germline, CDR1 MNHEY and CDR2 SMNVEV (reference sequence).

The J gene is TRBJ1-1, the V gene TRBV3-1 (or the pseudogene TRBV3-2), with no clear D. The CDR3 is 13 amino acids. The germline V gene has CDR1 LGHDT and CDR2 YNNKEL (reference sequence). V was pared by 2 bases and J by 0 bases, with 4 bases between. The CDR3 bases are TGTGCCAGCAGCCAACTTCTGAACACTGAAGCTTTCTTT. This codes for CASSQLLNTEAFF.

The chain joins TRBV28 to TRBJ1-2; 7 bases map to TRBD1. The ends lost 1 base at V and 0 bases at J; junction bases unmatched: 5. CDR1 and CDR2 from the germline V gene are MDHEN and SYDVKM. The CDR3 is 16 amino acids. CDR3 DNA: TGTGCCAGCAGTTTATTCGGGACAGAAGCTAACTATGGCTACACCTTC. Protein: CASSLFGTEANYGYTF.

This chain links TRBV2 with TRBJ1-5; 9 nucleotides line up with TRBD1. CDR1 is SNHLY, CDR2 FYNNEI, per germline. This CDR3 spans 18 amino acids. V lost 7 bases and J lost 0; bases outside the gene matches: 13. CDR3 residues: CASKGLDRGGHSNQPQHF. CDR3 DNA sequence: TGTGCCAGCAAGGGCCTGGACAGGGGCGGTCATAGCAATCAGCCCCAGCATTTT.

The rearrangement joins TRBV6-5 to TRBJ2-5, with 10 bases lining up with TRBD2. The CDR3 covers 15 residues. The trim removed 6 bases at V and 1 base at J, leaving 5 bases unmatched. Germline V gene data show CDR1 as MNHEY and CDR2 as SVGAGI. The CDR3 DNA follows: TGTGCCAGCAGCCGAGAGCGGGGGGGCCAAGAGACCCAGTACTTC. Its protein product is CASSRERGGQETQYF.

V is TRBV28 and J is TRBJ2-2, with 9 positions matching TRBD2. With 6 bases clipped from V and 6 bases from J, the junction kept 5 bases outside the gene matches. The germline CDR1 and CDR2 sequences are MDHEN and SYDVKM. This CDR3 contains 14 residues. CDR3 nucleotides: TGTGCCAGCAGGGCTGGACTAGCGCCCGGGGAGCTGTTTTTT. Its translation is CASRAGLAPGELFF.

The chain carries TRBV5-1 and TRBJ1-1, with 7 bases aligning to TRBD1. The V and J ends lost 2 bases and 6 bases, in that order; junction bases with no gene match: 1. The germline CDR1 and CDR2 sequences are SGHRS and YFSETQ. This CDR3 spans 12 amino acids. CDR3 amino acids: CASSFQGAEAFF. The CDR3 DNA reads TGCGCCAGCAGCTTTCAGGGGGCTGAAGCTTTCTTT.

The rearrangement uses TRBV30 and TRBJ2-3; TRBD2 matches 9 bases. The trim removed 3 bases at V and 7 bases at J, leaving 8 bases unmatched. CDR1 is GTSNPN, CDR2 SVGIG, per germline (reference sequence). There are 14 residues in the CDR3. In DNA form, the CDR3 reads TGTGCCTGGAGGAATAGCGGGAGTGGGAATACGCAGTATTTT. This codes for CAWRNSGSGNTQYF.

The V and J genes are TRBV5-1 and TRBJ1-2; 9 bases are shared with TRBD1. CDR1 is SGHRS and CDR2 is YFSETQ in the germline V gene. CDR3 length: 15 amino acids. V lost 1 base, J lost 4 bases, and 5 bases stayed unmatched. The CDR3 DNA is TGCGCCAGCAGCTTGACAGGGGGCGCGTCCTATGGCTACACCTTC. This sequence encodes CASSLTGGASYGYTF.

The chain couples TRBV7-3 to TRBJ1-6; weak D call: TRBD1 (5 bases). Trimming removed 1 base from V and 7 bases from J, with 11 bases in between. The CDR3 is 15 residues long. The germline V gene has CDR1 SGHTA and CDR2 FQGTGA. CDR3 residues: CASSLNPGGNSPLHF. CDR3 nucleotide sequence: TGTGCCAGCAGCTTAAACCCCGGGGGGAATTCACCCCTCCACTTT.

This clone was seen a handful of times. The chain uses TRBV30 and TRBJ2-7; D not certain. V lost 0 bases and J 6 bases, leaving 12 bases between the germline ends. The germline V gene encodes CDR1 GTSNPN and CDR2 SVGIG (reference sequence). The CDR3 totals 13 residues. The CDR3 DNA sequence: TGTGCCTGGAGTGTACTTAGTGTCGGCGAGCAGTACTTC. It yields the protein CAWSVLSVGEQYF.

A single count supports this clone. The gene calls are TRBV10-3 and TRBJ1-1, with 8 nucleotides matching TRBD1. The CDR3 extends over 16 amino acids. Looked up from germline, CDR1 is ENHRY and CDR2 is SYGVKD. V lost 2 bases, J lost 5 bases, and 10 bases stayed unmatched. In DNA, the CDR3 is TGTGCCATCAGTGAGATTCGACAGGGGTTAGGGACTGAAGCTTTCTTT. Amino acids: CAISEIRQGLGTEAFF.

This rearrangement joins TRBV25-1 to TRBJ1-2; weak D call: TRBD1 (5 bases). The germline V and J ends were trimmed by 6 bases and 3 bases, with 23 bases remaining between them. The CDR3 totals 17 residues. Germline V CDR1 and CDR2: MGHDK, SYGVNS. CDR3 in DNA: TGTGCCAGCAGCGGGGGACTAATTAGGGGACCATACTATGGCTACACCTTC. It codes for CASSGGLIRGPYYGYTF.

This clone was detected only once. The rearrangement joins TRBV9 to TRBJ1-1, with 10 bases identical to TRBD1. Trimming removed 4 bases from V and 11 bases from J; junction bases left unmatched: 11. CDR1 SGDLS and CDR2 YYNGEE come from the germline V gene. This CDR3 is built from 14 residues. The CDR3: CASSTMGQGSRAFF. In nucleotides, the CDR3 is TGTGCCAGCAGCACCATGGGACAGGGGAGTCGGGCTTTCTTT.

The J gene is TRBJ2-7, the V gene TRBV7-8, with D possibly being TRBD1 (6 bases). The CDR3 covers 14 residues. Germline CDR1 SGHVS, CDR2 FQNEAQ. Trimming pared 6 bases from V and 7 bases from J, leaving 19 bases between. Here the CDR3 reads CASRKYDRSREQYF. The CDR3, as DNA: TGTGCCAGCAGGAAGTACGACAGGTCTAGGGAGCAGTACTTC.

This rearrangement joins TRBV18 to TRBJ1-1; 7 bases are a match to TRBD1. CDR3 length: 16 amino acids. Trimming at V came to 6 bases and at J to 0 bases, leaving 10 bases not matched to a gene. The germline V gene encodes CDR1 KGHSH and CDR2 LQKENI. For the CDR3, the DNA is TGTGCCAGCTCCTCACAGGGGCCTGTTATGAACACTGAAGCTTTCTTT. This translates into CASSSQGPVMNTEAFF.

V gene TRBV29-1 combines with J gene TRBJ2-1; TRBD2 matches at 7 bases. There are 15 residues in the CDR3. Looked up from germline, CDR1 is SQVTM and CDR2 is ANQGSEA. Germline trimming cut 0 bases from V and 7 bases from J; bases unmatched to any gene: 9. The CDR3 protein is CSVEDLRGRLNEQFF. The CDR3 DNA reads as TGCAGCGTTGAAGATCTACGCGGGAGATTGAATGAGCAGTTCTTC.

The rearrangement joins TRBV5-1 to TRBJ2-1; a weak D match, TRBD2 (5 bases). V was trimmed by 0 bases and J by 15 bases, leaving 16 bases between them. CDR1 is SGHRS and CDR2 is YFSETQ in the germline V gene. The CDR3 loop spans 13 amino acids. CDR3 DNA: TGCGCCAGCAGCTTGGATCCAAATAGCGATCGGTTCTTC. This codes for CASSLDPNSDRFF.

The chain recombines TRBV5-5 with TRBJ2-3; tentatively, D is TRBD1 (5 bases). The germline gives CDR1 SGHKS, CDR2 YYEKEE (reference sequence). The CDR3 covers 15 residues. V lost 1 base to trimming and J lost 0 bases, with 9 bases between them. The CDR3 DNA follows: TGTGCCAGCAGCTTGCGACAGATAAGCACAGATACGCAGTATTTT. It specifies CASSLRQISTDTQYF.

For the CDR3, the DNA is TGTGCCAGCAGGTCCAGGGGGAACACTGAAGCTTTCTTT. It is translated as CASRSRGNTEAFF. The chain carries TRBV5-4 and TRBJ1-1, with D maybe TRBD1 (6 bases). Between the trimmed V and J ends, which lost 5 bases and 1 base, there was a span of 9 bases. The CDR3 spans 13 residues. Germline-derived CDR1 and CDR2 are SGHNT and YYREEE (reference sequence).

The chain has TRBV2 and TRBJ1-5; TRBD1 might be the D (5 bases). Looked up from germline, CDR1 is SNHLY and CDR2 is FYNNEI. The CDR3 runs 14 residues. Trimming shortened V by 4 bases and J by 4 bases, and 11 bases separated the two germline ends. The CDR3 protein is CASSARTGNQPQHF. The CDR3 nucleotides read TGTGCCAGCAGTGCCAGAACAGGAAATCAGCCCCAGCATTTT.

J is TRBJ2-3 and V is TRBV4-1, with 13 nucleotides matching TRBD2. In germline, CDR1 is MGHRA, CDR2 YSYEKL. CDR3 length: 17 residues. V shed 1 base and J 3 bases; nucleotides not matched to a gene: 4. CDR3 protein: CASSQGLAGGRTDTQYF. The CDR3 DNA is TGCGCCAGCAGCCAAGGACTAGCGGGAGGTCGAACAGATACGCAGTATTTT.

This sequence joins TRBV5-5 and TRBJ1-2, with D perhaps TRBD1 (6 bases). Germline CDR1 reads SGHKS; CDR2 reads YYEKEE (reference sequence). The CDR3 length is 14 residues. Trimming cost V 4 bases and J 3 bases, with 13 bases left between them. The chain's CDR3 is CASSAISGDYGYTF. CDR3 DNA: TGTGCCAGCAGCGCCATTTCAGGGGACTATGGCTACACCTTC.